This record covers a single T cell receptor delta chain. What it binds is unknown. Between roughly 97% and 99.6% of sorted thymocytes were Vdelta1+. The template was reverse-transcribed extracted RNA. The CDR3 regions were amplified by multiplex PCR from V-gene primers to a constant-region primer. TCRdb reprocessed the multiplex PCR reads through CATT. The sample has about 58,000 delta-chain clones, more than 12% seen once. The CDR3 is 23 amino acids. V gave up 5 bases and J gave up 0 bases, with 37 bases separating them. The germline V gene has CDR1 TSWWSYY and CDR2 QGS. This record belongs to a study of Vδ1+ human thymocytes. Study-level points and caveats: In the thymus, TRG and TRD repertoires looked highly polyclonal with Gaussian CDR3 lengths. Despite high sort purity, around 19% of thymic T cell receptor delta sequences were Vdelta2.

The sample taken for sequencing was Vdelta1+ gamma-delta thymocytes from the thymus. Stated subset: FACS-sorted CD3+ TCRalphabeta- TCRVdelta1+ TCRVdelta2- thymocytes. The TCR originated in a girl less than two years old who had congenital heart surgery. V is TRDV1 and J is TRDJ1, with D possibly being TRDD2 (6 bases). The CDR3 protein is CALGTHTFGRFSASYGYTDKLIF. Written as DNA, the CDR3 is TGTGCTCTTGGGACCCACACCTTTGGCCGTTTTTCGGCCTCCTACGGGTACACCGATAAACTCATCTTT.